This TCR beta chain was obtained from a study of identical twins. Study-wide points: Partly confounded zero-insertion analyses could result from invariant MAIT and iNKT cells. High-abundance cord blood beta clonotypes had fewer insertions; memory repertoires showed none.

In this sample, this clonotype turned up a few times. No antigen is known for it. The germline V gene has CDR1 SGHTA and CDR2 FQGNSA. V was cut by 5 bases and J by 2 bases, with 10 bases left in between. CDR3 length equals 13 residues. Each CDR3 protein is one row after TCRdb ran MiXCR on the 5' RACE reads. This table holds 210,000 or so distinct CDR3 sequences, around 15% found once. These records were also assigned to another study, of T cells expressing NK-cell markers.

The chain carries TRBV7-2 and TRBJ2-7; D may be TRBD2 (5 bases). Sequences were obtained from CD8+ T cells sorted from blood. The TCR originated in a woman aged 18-29 years in good health. In nucleotides, the CDR3 is TGTGCCAGCAGCGTGGACTTCGCCTACGAGCAGTACTTC. Translation: CASSVDFAYEQYF.